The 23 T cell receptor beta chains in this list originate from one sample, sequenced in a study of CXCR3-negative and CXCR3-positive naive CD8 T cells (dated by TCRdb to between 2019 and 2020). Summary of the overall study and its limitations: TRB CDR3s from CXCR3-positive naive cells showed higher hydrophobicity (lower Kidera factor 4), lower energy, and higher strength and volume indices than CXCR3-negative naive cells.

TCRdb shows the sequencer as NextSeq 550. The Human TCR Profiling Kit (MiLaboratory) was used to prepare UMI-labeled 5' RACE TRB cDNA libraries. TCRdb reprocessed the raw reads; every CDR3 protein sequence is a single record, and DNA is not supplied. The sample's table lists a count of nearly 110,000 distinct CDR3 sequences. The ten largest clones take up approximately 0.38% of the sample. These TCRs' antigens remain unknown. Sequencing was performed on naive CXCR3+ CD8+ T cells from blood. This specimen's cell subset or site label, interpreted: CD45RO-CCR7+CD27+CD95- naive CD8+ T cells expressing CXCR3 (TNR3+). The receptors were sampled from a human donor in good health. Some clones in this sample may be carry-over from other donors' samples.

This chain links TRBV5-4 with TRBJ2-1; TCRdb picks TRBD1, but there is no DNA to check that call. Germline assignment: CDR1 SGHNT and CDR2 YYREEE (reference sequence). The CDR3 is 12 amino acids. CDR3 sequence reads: CASSLEGGEQFF.

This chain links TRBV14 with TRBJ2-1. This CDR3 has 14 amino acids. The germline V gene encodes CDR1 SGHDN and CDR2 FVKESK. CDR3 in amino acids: CASSPEVGYNEQFF.

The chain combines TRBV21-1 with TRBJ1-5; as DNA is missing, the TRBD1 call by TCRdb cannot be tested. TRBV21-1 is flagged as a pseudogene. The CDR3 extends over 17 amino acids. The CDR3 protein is CASSTVVGQDSNQPQHF.

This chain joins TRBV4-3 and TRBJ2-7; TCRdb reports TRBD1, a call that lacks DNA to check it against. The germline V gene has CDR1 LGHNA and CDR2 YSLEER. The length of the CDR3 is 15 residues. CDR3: CASSQGTGEIYEQYF.

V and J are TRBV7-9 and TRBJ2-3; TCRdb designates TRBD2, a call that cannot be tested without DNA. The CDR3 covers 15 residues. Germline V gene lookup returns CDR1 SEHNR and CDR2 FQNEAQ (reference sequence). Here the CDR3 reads CASSAATGRRDTQYF.

This chain's CDR3 is CASSLPSKETQYF. The chain couples TRBV7-9 to TRBJ2-5. The CDR3 sequence is 13 residues long. Germline V lookup: CDR1 SEHNR, CDR2 FQNEAQ (reference sequence).

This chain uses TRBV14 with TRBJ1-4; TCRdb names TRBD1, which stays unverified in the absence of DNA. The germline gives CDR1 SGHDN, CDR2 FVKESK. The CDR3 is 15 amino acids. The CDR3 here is CASSPRDRINEKLFF.

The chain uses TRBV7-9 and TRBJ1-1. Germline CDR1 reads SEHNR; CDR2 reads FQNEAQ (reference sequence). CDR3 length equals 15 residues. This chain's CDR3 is CASSLAIGRNTEAFF.

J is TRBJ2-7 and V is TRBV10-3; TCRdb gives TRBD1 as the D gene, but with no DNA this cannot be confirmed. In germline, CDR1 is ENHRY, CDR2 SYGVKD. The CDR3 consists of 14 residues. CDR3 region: CAIKGQGGDYEQYF.

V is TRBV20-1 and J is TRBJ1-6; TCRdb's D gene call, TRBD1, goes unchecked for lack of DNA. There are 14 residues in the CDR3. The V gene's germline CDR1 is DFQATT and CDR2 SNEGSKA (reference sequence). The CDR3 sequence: CSADGPLVGSPLHF.

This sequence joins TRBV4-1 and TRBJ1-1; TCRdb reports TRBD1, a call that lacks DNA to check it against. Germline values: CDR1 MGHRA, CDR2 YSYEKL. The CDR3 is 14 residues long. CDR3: CASSQDRVNTEAFF.

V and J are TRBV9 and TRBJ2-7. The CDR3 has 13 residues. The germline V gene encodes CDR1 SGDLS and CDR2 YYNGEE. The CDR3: CASSVEGTYEQYF.

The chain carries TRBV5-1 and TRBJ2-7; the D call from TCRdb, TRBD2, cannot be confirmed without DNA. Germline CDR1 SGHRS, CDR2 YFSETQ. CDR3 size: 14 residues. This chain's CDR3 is CASSPTRGLYEQYF.

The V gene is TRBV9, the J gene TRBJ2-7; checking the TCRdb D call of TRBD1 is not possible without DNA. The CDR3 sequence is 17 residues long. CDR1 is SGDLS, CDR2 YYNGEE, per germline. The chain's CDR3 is CASSDDPGQGVHYEQYF. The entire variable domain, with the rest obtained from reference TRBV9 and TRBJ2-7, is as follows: DSGVTQTPKHLITATGQRVTLRCSPRSGDLSVYWYQQSLDQGLQFLIQYYNGEERAKGNILERFSAQQFPDLHSELNLSSLELGDSALYFCASSDDPGQGVHYEQYFGPGTRLTVT.

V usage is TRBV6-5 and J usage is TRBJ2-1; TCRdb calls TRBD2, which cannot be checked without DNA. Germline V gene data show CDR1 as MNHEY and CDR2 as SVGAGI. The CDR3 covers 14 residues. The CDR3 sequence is CASTRTSGSNEQFF.

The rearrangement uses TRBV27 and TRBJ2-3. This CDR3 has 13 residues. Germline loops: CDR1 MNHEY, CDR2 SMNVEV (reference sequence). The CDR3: CASSLLAGDTQYF.

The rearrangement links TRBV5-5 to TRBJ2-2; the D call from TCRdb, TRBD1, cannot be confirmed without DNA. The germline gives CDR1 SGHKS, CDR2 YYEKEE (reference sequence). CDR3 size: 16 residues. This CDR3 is CASSAPGQGPTGELFF.

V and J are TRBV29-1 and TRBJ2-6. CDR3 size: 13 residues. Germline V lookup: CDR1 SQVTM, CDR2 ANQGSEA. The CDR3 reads CSVEDSGANVLTF.

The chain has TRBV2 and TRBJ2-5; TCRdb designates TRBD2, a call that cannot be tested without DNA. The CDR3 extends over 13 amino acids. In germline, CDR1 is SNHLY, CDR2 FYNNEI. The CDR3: CASGDYYQETQYF.

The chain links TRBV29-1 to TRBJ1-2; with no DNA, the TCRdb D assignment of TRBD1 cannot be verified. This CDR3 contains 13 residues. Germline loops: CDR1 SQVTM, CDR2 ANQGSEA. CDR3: CSVSGGTVYGYTF.

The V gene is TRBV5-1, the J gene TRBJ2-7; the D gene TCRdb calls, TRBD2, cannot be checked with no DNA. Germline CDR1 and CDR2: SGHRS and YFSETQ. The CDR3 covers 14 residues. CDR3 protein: CASSMTSGTYEQYF.

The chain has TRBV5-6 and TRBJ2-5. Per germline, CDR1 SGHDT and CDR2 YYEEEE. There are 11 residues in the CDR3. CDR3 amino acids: CASSFQETQYF.

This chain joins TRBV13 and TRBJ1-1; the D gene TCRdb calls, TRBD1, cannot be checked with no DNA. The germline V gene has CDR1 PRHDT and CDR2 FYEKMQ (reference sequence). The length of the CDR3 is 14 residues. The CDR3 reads CASSLRGTGAEAFF. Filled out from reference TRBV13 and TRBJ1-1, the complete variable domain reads AAGVIQSPRHLIKEKRETATLKCYPIPRHDTVYWYQQGPGQDPQFLISFYEKMQSDKGSIPDRFSAQQFSDYHSELNMSSLELGDSALYFCASSLRGTGAEAFFGQGTRLTVV.